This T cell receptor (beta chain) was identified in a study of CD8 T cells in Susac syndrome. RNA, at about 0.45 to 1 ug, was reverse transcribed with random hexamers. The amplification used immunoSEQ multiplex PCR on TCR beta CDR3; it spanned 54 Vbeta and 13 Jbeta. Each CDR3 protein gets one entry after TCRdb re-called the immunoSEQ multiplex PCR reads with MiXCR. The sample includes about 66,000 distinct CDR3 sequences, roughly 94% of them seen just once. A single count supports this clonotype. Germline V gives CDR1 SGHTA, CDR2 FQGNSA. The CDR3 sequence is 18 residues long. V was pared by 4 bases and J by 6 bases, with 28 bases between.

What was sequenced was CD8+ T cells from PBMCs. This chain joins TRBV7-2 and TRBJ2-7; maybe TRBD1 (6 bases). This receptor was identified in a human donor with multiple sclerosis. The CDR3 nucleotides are TGTGCCAGCAGCTCACCCTACAAAAGGACAGTTGTCCCGGGCGAGCAGTACTTC. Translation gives CASSSPYKRTVVPGEQYF.